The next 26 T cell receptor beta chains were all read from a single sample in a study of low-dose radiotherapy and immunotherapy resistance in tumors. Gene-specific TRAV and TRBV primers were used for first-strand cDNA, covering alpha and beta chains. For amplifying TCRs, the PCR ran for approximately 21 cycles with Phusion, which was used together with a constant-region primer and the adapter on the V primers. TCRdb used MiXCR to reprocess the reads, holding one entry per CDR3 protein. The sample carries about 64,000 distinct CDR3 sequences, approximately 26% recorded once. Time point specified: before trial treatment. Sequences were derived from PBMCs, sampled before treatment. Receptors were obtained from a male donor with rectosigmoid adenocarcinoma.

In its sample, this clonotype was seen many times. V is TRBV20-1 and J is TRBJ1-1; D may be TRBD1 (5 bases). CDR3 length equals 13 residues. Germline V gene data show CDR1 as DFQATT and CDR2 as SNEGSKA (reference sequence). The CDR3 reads CSVELQGNTEAFF. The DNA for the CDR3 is TGCAGCGTTGAGCTTCAGGGGAACACTGAAGCTTTCTTT.

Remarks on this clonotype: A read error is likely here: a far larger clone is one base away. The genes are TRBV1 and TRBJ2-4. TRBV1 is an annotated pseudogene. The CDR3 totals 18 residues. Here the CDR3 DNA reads TGCGCCAGCAGCCAAGATCCGACGTTAGAATGGGGTGGAAACATTCAGTACTTC. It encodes CASSQDPTLEWGGNIQYF.

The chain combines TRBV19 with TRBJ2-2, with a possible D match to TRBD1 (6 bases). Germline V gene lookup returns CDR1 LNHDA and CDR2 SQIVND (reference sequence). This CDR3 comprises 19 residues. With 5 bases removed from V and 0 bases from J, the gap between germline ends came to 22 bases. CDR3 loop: CASSPRVGAQLANTGELFF. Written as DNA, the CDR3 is TGTGCCAGTAGTCCCCGCGTGGGGGCTCAACTAGCGAACACCGGGGAGCTGTTTTTT.

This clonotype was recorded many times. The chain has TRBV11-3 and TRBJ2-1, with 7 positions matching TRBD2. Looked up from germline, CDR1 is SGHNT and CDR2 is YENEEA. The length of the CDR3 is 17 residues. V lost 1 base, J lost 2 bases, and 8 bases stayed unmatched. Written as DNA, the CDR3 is TGTGCCAGCAGCTTAGGGGGGGGGAGGGCCGCCTACAATGAGCAGTTCTTC. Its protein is CASSLGGGRAAYNEQFF.

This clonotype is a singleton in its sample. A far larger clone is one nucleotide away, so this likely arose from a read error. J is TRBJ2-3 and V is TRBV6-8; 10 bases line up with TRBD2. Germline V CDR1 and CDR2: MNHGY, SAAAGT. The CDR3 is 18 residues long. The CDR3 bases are TGTGCCAGCTGTTACTCGGGACTAGCGTGGGAAAACACAGATACGCAGTATTTT. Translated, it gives CASCYSGLAWENTDTQYF.

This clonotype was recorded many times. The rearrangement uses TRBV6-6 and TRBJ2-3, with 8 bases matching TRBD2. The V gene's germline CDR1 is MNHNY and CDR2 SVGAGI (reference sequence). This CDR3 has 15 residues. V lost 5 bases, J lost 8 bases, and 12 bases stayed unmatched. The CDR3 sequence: CASSPGTREQLTQYF. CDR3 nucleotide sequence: TGTGCCAGCAGTCCCGGGACTAGGGAACAGCTTACGCAGTATTTT.

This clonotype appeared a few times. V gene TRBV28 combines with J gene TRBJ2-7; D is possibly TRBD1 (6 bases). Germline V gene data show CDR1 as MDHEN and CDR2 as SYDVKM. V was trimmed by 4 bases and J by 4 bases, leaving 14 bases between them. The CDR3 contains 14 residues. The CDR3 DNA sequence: TGTGCCAGCAGTTCGACCGCGACAGGATACGAGCAGTACTTC. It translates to CASSSTATGYEQYF.

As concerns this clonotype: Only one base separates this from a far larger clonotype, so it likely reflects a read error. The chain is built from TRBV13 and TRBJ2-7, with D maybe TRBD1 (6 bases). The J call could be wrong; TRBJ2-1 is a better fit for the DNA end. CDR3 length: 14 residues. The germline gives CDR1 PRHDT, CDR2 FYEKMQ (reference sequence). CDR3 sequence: CASSLWQGIEKQFF. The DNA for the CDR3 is TGTGCCAGCAGCTTGTGGCAGGGGATTGAAAAGCAGTTCTTC.

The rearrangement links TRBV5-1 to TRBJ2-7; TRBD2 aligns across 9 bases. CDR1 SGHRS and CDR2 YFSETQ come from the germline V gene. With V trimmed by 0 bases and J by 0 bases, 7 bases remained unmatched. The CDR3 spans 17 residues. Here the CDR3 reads CASSLGLAGTTSYEQYF. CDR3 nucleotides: TGCGCCAGCAGCTTGGGTCTAGCGGGAACTACCTCCTACGAGCAGTACTTC.

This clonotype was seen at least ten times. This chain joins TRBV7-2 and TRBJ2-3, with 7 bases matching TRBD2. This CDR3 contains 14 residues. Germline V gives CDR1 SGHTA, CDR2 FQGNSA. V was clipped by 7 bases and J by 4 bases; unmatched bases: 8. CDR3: CASTDGRFPDTQYF. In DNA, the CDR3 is TGTGCCAGCACCGACGGGAGGTTCCCAGATACGCAGTATTTT.

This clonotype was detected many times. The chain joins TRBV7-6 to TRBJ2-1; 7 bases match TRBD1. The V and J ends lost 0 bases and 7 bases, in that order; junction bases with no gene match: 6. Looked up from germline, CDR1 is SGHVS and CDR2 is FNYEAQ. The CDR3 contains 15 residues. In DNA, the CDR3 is TGTGCCAGCAGCTTAGCTGCGACAGGGAAAAATGAGCAGTTCTTC. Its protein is CASSLAATGKNEQFF.

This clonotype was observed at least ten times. CDR3 coding DNA: TGTGCCAGCAGTTTTTTACGCGACGAGCAGTACTTC. Its translation is CASSFLRDEQYF. This chain joins TRBV6-2 or TRBV6-3 and TRBJ2-7, with D hard to call. The CDR3 covers 12 residues. Trimming removed 4 bases at V and 5 bases at J, with 9 bases between. Germline values: CDR1 MNHEY, CDR2 SVGEGT.

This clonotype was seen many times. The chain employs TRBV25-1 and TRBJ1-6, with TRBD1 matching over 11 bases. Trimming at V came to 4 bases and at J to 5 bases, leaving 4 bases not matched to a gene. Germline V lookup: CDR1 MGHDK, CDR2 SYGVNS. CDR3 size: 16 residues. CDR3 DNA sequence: TGTGCCAGCAGTGTCGGGACAGGGGGTCATAATTCACCCCTCCACTTT. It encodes CASSVGTGGHNSPLHF.

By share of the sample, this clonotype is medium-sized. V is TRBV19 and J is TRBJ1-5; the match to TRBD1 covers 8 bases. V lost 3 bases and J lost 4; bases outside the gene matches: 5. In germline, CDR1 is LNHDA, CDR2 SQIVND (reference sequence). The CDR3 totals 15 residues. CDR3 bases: TGTGCCAGTAGTATCTGGACAGGGCCTAATCAGCCCCAGCATTTT. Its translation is CASSIWTGPNQPQHF.

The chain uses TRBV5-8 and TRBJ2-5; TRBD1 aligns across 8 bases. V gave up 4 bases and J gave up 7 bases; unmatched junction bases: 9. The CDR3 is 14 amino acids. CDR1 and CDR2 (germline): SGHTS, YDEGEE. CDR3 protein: CASSMDRVFGTQYF. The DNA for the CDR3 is TGTGCCAGCAGCATGGACAGGGTCTTTGGGACCCAGTACTTC.

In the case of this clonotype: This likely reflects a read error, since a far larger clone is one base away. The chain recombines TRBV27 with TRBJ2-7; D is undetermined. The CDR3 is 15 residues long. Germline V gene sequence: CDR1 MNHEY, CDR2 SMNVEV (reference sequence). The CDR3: CASSLFGGNTYGQYF. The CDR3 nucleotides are TGTGCCAGCAGTTTGTTTGGCGGAAATACCTACGGGCAGTACTTC.

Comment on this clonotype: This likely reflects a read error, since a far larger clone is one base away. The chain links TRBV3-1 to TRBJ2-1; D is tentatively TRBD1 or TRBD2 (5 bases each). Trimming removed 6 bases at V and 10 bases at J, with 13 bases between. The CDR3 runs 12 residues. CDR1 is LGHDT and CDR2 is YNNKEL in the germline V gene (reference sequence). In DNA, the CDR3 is TGTGCCAGCAGTCCAGGACGGGACGAGCAGTTCTTC. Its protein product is CASSPGRDEQFF.

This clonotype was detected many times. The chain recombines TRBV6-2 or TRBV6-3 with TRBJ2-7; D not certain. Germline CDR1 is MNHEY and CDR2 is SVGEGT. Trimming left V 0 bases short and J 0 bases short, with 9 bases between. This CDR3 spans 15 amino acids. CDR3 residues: CASSYSTLASYEQYF. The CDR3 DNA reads TGTGCCAGCAGTTACTCCACTCTTGCCTCCTACGAGCAGTACTTC.

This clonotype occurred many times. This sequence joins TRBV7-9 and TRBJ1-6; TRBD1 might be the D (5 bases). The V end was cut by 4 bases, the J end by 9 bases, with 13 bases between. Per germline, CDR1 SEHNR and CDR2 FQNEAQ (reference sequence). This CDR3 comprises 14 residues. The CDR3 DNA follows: TGTGCCAGCAGCTCGGGACTATACTCTTCACCCCTCCACTTT. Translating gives CASSSGLYSSPLHF.

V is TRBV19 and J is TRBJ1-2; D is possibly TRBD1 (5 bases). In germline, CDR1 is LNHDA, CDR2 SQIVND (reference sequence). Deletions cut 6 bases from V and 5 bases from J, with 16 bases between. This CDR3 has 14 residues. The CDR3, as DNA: TGTGCCAGTAGGGCCGTCGGGACGTTTTATGGCTACACCTTC. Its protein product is CASRAVGTFYGYTF.

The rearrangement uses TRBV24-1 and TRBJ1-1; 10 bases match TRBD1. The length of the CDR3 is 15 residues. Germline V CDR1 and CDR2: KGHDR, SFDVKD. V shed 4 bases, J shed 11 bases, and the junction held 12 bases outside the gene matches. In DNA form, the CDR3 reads TGTGCCACCAGTGACCCCGGACAGGGGGACAACAGGGCTTTCTTT. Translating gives CATSDPGQGDNRAFF.

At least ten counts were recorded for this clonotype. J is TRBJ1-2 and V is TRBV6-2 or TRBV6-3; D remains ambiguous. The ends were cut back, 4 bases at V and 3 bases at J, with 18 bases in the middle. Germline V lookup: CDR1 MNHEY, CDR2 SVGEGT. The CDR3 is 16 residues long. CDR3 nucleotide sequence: TGTGCCAGCAGTTCCACTGCCCGGGGAACACACTATGGCTACACCTTC. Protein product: CASSSTARGTHYGYTF.

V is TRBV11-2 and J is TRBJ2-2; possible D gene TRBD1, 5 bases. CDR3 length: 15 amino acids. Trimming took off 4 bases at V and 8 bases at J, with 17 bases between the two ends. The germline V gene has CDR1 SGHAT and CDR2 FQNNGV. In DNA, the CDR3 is TGTGCCAGCAGCTCCCTAGGGGCACCGGAGGGGGAGCTGTTTTTT. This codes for CASSSLGAPEGELFF.

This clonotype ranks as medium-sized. As DNA, the CDR3 is TGTGCCAGCAGTTTAGCACTAGCGGGTACCTACGAGCAGTACTTC. Protein sequence: CASSLALAGTYEQYF. The chain recombines TRBV28 with TRBJ2-7; 9 nucleotides agree with TRBD2. This CDR3 is 15 amino acids long. Germline V CDR1 and CDR2: MDHEN, SYDVKM. Germline trimming cut 2 bases from V and 2 bases from J; bases unmatched to any gene: 4.

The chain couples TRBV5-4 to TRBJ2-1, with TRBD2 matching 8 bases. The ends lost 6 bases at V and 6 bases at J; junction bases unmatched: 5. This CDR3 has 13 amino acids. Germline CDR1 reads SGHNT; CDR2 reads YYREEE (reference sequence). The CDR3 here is CASIAGTSNEQFF. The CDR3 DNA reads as TGTGCCAGCATAGCCGGGACTAGCAATGAGCAGTTCTTC.

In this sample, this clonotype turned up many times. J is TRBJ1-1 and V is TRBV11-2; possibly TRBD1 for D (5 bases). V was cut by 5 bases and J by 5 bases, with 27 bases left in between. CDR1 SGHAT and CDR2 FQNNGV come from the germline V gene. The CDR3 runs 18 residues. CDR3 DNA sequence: TGTGCCAGCAGCCAAGATGCGAATCTCGGCGCGGAGGGGACTGAAGCTTTCTTT. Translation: CASSQDANLGAEGTEAFF.